This T cell receptor beta chain was sequenced for a study of T cells after yellow fever vaccination. Germline-derived CDR1 and CDR2 are MDHEN and SYDVKM. Trimming took 6 bases from V and 4 from J, leaving 15 bases between them. CDR3 length equals 14 residues. Each CDR3 protein gets one entry after TCRdb re-called the 5' RACE reads with MiXCR. The data show hundreds of thousands of distinct CDR3 sequences, approximately 13% seen once. Whole-study findings and limits: The presence of abundant clonotypes contaminating from the bulk population was possible in FACS-sorted repertoires.

This clonotype appeared many times. Antigen unknown. The TCR originated in a man aged 25 to 40 who received the YFV17D yellow fever vaccine. The specimen comprised PBMCs, sampled on the day of the yellow fever booster vaccination. The J gene is TRBJ2-5, the V gene TRBV28, with a possible D match to TRBD1 (6 bases). In DNA, the CDR3 is TGTGCCAGCAGCAAAACAGGGTTTCGAGAGACCCAGTACTTC. Translated, it gives CASSKTGFRETQYF.